Described below is a single TCR beta chain sequence and its context. Its matching antigen is unknown. These data come from a study of CD8 T cells in Susac syndrome. Study background: Each patient with Susac syndrome, at the time of blood draw, was therapy-naive, on corticosteroids, or on intravenous immunoglobulin alone. Study results and caveats: The study's TCR sequencing and HLA analysis drew on a certain number of individuals. That number was acknowledged as relatively small.

CDR3 length: 14 amino acids. Trimming at V came to 4 bases and at J to 5 bases, leaving 9 bases not matched to a gene. CDR1 and CDR2 from the germline V gene are DFQATT and SNEGSKA (reference sequence). With random hexamers, roughly 0.45 to 1 ug RNA was reverse transcribed. The CDR3 of TCR beta was amplified by immunoSEQ multiplex PCR across 54 Vbeta and 13 Jbeta. TCRdb independently ran MiXCR on the immunoSEQ multiplex PCR reads; one entry per CDR3 protein. The data hold over 120,000 distinct CDR3 sequences, with approximately 95% observed a single time. This TCR derives from a human donor with Susac syndrome. The chain recombines TRBV20-1 with TRBJ2-5; 8 bases map to TRBD2. Source material: CD4+ T cells from PBMCs. CDR3: CSANYGGALETQYF. The DNA of the CDR3 is TGCAGTGCTAACTACGGGGGGGCTTTGGAGACCCAGTACTTC.